The TCR beta chain described here comes from a study of shared clonotypes between healthy human individuals. An assay was performed, and its level was deep. Per the original data handling: Junction-only immunoSEQ sequences carried no quality scores, so filtering differed. Method: immunoSEQ multiplex PCR; TCRdb's copy keeps in-frame clones and lacks some. The D gene and trimming were derived from the DNA, and the V and J assignments and clone size from that table. The table has roughly 700,000 clones, about nine tenths seen once. As to this clone: Its specificity is not known.

Study-wide findings and caveats: Relative to memory subsets, naive subsets generally showed larger estimated richness.

Together with CD45RO+ cells, CCR7-negative CD45RA+ TemRA cells were included in CD8 memory. This CDR3 is 16 amino acids long. The specimen was memory CD8+ T cells from PBMCs. Described subset: CD45RO+ cells pooled with CCR7-negative TemRA cells. V is TRBV21-1 and J is TRBJ2-3; the table's D call of TRBD2 was not tested on the DNA. TRBV21-1 constitutes a pseudogene. This TCR was sampled from a man between 18 and 29 years old in good health. Some clones in this sample may be carry-over from other donors' samples. The CDR3 sequence: CASSNAGGRLSDTQYF. The DNA of the CDR3 is TGTGCCAGCAGCAACGCTGGCGGGAGGTTGTCAGATACGCAGTATTTT.